This T cell receptor delta chain is drawn from a study of γδ T cells in repeated Plasmodium falciparum infection. Background on the study: Sampling occurred at baseline, pre-infection for selected infections, and 21 days post-infection. Notes on the study in general: Compared with Australian children, Malian Vdelta2-negative repertoires seemed more clonal, less diverse, less shared. Repeated controlled infections reportedly drove waves of new clonotype selection in Vdelta2-negative, mostly Vdelta1+, gammadelta repertoires.

Bulk repertoires came from Vgamma9/Vdelta2+ or Vdelta2-negative gammadelta T cells flow-sorted from PBMC. This clone was observed many times. Its antigen is not known. The protein given by TCRdb reflects a much larger clone and differs at residue 4 from this DNA's translation, likely from a read error; the protein shown is the DNA's translation. TRG and TRD sequences were obtained from every sorted gammadelta sample. TCRdb reprocessed the multiplex PCR reads using CATT. The sample lists 50,000 to 65,000 delta-chain clones; approximately 1.5% were seen once. The CDR3 contains 17 residues. The germline gives CDR1 GEAIGNYY, CDR2 EKD.

This chain uses TRDV2 with TRDJ1, with 8 bases that match TRDD3. The receptor was isolated from a pool of human donors (malaria-infected and uninfected, not separated). The sample consisted of gamma-delta T cells from blood. CDR3 coding DNA: TGTGCCTGTGGCACCCTAGCCCGGGGGGATAACACCGATAAACTCATCTTT. Protein product: CACGTLARGDNTDKLIF.